This TCR beta chain was recorded in a study of Ad26.COV2.S vaccination and SARS-CoV-2 variants. At the level of the study: This donor came from the COV1001 trial of Ad26.COV2.S. Recipients of Ad26.COV2.S got it intramuscularly, once or twice 56 days apart.

Generated by immunoSEQ multiplex PCR, the TCRdb table keeps only in-frame clones and is missing some. The table shows roughly 420,000 clones, with about 88% occurring only once. Study-wide results and limits: Spike-specific TCR breadth was greater in vaccine than placebo recipients. Considerable breadth of spike-specific CD8+ and CD4+ T cell responses has reportedly been documented following vaccination.

Concerning this clone itself: The antigen is undetermined.

Treatment: around 19 received Ad26.COV2.S at low or high dose, single or two shots; 5 received placebo; per-sample allocation not given. Sampling occurred on day 63 after the first vaccine or placebo injection. Germline CDR1 and CDR2: ENHRY and SYGVKD. Trimming took 0 bases from V and 6 from J; bases not matched to a gene: 7. This CDR3 spans 15 amino acids. The specimen was peripheral blood, collected in a trial of Ad26.COV2.S vaccine versus placebo. This chain links TRBV10-3 with TRBJ1-2; 7 nucleotides agree with TRBD1. This sequence was found in a person aged 18-65 years who received the Ad26.COV2.S COVID-19 vaccine or a placebo. CDR3 region: CAISESTGQRDGYTF. CDR3 nucleotides: TGTGCCATCAGTGAGTCGACGGGACAGAGGGATGGCTACACCTTC.